This TCR beta chain was identified in a study of blood T cell repertoires in COVID-19 (TCRdb year 2020). About the full investigation: Collaborator samples came from the United States, Italy and Spain and covered acute and convalescent phases of COVID-19. The prospective study material was composed of cDNA or gDNA derived from T cells, B-cell-depleted T cells, or PBMCs. Where HLA class I and class II types were available, the types were taken from metadata supplied by the sample provider, not from assay-based typing. The samples were drawn from the first 160 participants of the ongoing ImmuneRACE study and from 1,254 subjects provided by 6 global collaborators. The repertoires were made available in a free public database intended to serve as a resource for research on the immune response to SARS-CoV-2. Nearly every sample came with metadata listing a de-identified subject ID, COVID-19 status, age in years and sex. Deeply sampled blood TCRbeta repertoires from subjects exposed to, actively infected with, or recovered from COVID-19 were included in the dataset. Overall study outcomes, separate from this receptor: How much clinical and demographic metadata was included differed by source and by participant, and the metadata was provided uncurated.

The collaborating institutions used their own protocols to collect whole blood in K2EDTA tubes. For TCRbeta analysis, collaborators shipped samples in one of three forms: frozen whole blood, isolated PBMCs, or DNA extracted from either of those sample types. Points on this clone: The antigen it binds to is not known. Qualities for individual bases were not recorded, and no much larger clone is one base off.

TCRbeta CDR3 regions were amplified from genomic DNA using the immunoSEQ Assay, a bias-controlled multiplex PCR. The paper's data handling went like this. The number of nucleated cells in each sample was estimated from the amplification of reference gene primers within the assay. Sequence reads were collapsed and filtered to measure the absolute abundance of every unique TCRbeta CDR3 rearrangement. For each sample, productive Simpson clonality was calculated as the square root of Simpson's diversity index across productive rearrangements. This is the immuneACCESS table as TCRdb keeps it, with only in-frame sequences that have V and J called. A part of the clones is gone; compared with another copy, unresolved V genes explain less than half, and the rest is unexplained. The V and J calls and clone size come from that table; D and trimming were worked out from the DNA. This sample lists about 190,000 clones; around 90% were detected once. The ten largest account for about 7% of the sample.

CDR1 and CDR2, looked up from the germline V gene, are MGHRA and YSYEKL. Inclusive of the bounding cysteine and phenylalanine, the CDR3 is 15 residues long. The retained sequence is limited to the CDR3, 45 bases, with the frame set at the first base. The junction shows trimming of 4 bases on V and 0 bases on J, plus 12 bases between the germline ends. The sample comprised peripheral blood. This chain joins TRBV4-1 to TRBJ1-2; the best D guess is TRBD1, with 6 bases matching. The source of this sequence is a man in his forties or fifties with acute or convalescent COVID-19. CDR3 protein: CASSLRQETNYGYTF. The DNA sequence is as follows: TGCGCCAGCAGCCTCCGACAGGAGACTAACTATGGCTACACCTTC.